These T cell receptor beta chains were read from a single sample in a study of T cell responses to AZD1222 COVID-19 vaccine. Sequencing used immunoSEQ multiplex PCR; TCRdb keeps in-frame clones, though not all of them. Here the sample spans around 220,000 clones, 90% to 95% being singletons. The material was peripheral blood, obtained 28 days after the second dose of the MenACWY control vaccine. The receptors stem from an adult who received the MenACWY meningococcal vaccine as a control. CDR3s include the opening cysteine and the closing phenylalanine or tryptophan. D genes are given only for firm matches.

V: TRBV6-2/TRBV6-3
D: NA
J: TRBJ1-2
CDR3: CASSLNPPRYGYTF
DNA: TGTGCCAGCAGCCTAAACCCCCCCCGATATGGCTACACCTTC

V: TRBV12-3/TRBV12-4
D: NA
J: TRBJ2-7
CDR3: CASSSHYEQYF
DNA: TGTGCCAGCAGTAGTCACTACGAGCAGTACTTC

V: TRBV4-1
D: TRBD1
J: TRBJ1-3
CDR3: CASSQGTGGGNTIYF
DNA: TGCGCCAGCAGCCAAGGGACAGGGGGAGGAAACACCATATATTTT

V: TRBV7-2
D: NA
J: TRBJ1-1
CDR3: CASSLWGMNTEAFF
DNA: TGTGCCAGCAGCTTGTGGGGGATGAACACTGAAGCTTTCTTT

V: TRBV29-1
D: TRBD1
J: TRBJ1-5
CDR3: CSVSGGTDYPQHF
DNA: TGCAGCGTTTCGGGCGGGACAGATTATCCCCAGCATTTT

V: TRBV18
D: TRBD2
J: TRBJ2-1
CDR3: CASSLSGSSYNEQFF
DNA: TGTGCCAGCTCGCTTAGCGGGAGCTCCTACAATGAGCAGTTCTTC

V: TRBV24-1
D: NA
J: TRBJ2-3
CDR3: CATSGAPSTDTQYF
DNA: TGTGCCACCAGTGGGGCACCGAGCACAGATACGCAGTATTTT

V: TRBV3-1/TRBV3-2
D: NA
J: TRBJ1-4
CDR3: CASKTEDEKLFF
DNA: TGTGCCAGCAAGACAGAGGATGAAAAACTGTTTTTT

V: TRBV7-3
D: NA
J: TRBJ2-2
CDR3: CASSHGTGATGELFF
DNA: TGTGCCAGCAGCCACGGAACAGGTGCCACCGGGGAGCTGTTTTTT

V: TRBV30
D: TRBD2
J: TRBJ2-3
CDR3: CACLKAGVTRADTQYF
DNA: TGTGCCTGTCTGAAGGCGGGGGTGACCAGGGCAGATACGCAGTATTTT

V: TRBV7-2
D: NA
J: TRBJ2-7
CDR3: CASSPGAFGAYEQYF
DNA: TGTGCCAGCAGCCCCGGAGCTTTTGGGGCCTACGAGCAGTACTTC

V: TRBV28
D: NA
J: TRBJ1-5
CDR3: CASSLDSLGAQPQHF
DNA: TGTGCCAGCAGCCTGGACAGCCTGGGGGCTCAGCCCCAGCATTTT

V: TRBV30
D: NA
J: TRBJ1-1
CDR3: CAWSGPTEAFF
DNA: TGTGCCTGGAGCGGGCCCACTGAAGCTTTCTTT

V: TRBV28
D: NA
J: TRBJ1-1
CDR3: CASSLRGSLNTEAFF
DNA: TGTGCCAGCAGTTTACGGGGCAGCCTGAACACTGAAGCTTTCTTT